The subject of this entry is one T cell receptor (beta chain). Data came from immunoSEQ multiplex PCR; TCRdb stores just in-frame clones and leaves some out. Among tens of thousands of clones, 96% were seen once, and the ten largest hold about 0.2%. Per germline, CDR1 MGHDK and CDR2 SYGVNS. V dropped 7 bases and J dropped 3 bases, with 10 bases sitting between them. The CDR3 is 13 amino acids. This sample is drawn from a study of technical replicates of blood from a handful of donors. This receptor was identified in a human donor in good health. The sequencing input was T cells isolated from PBMCs. The gene calls are TRBV25-1 and TRBJ1-3; D is unresolved. CDR3 nucleotides: TGTGCCAGCACTAGAGGGAGTGGAAACACCATATATTTT. Translating it yields CASTRGSGNTIYF.